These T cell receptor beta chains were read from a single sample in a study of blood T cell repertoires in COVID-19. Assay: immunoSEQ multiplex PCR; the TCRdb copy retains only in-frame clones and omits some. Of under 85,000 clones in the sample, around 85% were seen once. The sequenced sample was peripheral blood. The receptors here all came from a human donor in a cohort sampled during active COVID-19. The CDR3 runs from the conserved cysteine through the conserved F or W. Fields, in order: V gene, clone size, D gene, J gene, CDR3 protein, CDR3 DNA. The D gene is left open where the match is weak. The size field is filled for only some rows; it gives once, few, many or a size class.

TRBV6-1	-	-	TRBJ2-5	CASSEIVGEETQYF	TGTGCCAGCAGTGAAATCGTCGGTGAAGAGACCCAGTACTTC
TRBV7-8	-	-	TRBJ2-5	CASSFSGFIETQYF	TGTGCCAGCAGCTTCTCAGGGTTTATAGAGACCCAGTACTTC
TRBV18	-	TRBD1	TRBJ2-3	CASSFRDSHTDTQYF	TGTGCCAGCTCCTTCCGGGACAGCCACACAGATACGCAGTATTTT
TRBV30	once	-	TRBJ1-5	CAWSPEGGQPQHF	TGTGCCTGGAGCCCGGAGGGAGGGCAGCCCCAGCATTTT
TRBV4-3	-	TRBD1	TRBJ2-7	CASSQEWTGQYEQYF	TGCGCCAGCAGCCAAGAGTGGACAGGGCAGTACGAGCAGTACTTC
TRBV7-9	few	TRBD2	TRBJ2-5	CASSALTSIFETQYF	TGTGCCAGCAGCGCGTTGACTAGCATTTTCGAGACCCAGTACTTC
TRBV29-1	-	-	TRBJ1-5	CSVEEGANQPQHF	TGCAGCGTTGAGGAGGGTGCCAATCAGCCCCAGCATTTT
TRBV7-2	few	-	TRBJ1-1	CASSLAEIAEAFF	TGTGCCAGCAGCTTAGCTGAGATCGCTGAAGCTTTCTTT
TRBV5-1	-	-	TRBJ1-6	CASSLSPSYNSPLHF	TGCGCCAGCAGCTTGTCGCCGAGCTATAATTCACCCCTCCACTTT
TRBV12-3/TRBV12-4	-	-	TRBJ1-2	CASSPYSNYGYTF	TGTGCCAGCAGTCCATACTCTAACTATGGCTACACCTTC
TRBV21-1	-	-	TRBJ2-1	CASSPLPGQGQFF	TGTGCCAGCAGCCCTCTGCCGGGACAGGGACAGTTCTTC
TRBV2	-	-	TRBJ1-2	CASSEIGGRYGYTF	TGTGCCAGCAGTGAAATCGGGGGGCGTTACGGCTACACCTTC
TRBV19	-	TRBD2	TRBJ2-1	CASSIVFAGGSYNEQFF	TGTGCCAGTAGTATAGTGTTCGCCGGGGGGTCCTACAATGAGCAGTTCTTC
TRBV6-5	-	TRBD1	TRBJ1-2	CAAGGNYGYTF	TGTGCTGCAGGGGGCAACTATGGCTACACCTTC
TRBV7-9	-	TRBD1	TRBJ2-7	CASSPEGADEQYF	TGTGCCAGCAGCCCCGAGGGGGCGGACGAGCAGTACTTC
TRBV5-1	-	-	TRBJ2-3	CASSAGGRTDTQYF	TGCGCCAGCAGCGCTGGGGGCCGCACAGATACGCAGTATTTT
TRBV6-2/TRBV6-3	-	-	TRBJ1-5	CASSYEGGGNQPQHF	TGTGCCAGCAGTTACGAGGGGGGGGGTAATCAGCCCCAGCATTTT
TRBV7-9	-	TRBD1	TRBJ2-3	CASSQGASGTDTQYF	TGTGCCAGCAGCCAGGGGGCTAGCGGCACAGATACGCAGTATTTT
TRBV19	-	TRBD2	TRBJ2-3	CASSTRTSGGAGTFDTQYF	TGTGCCAGTAGTACTCGGACTAGCGGGGGGGCCGGTACGTTCGATACGCAGTATTTT
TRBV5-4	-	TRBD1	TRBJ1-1	CASSFGTVRGTEAFF	TGTGCCAGCAGCTTCGGGACAGTGAGGGGGACTGAAGCTTTCTTT
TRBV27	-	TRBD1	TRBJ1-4	CASSRTLGTAEKLFF	TGTGCCAGCAGCCGAACCCTCGGGACAGCTGAAAAACTGTTTTTT
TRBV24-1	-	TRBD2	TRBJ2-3	CATSDPGLAGASTDTQYF	TGTGCCACCAGTGACCCCGGACTAGCGGGGGCCAGCACAGATACGCAGTATTTT